This T cell receptor (beta chain) was identified during a study of blood T cells in healthy people across ages. Study at large: For every two T cells, template switching captured about one barcoded beta molecule. Study findings and constraints: Possibly confounding the expanded clonotype changes was the fact that donor CMV status was unknown.

Peripheral blood from each donor was collected in a volume of ten milliliters. The CDR3 runs to 14 residues. Germline V lookup: CDR1 MDHEN, CDR2 SYDVKM. V trimming: 2 bases; J trimming: 9 bases; junction bases outside the gene matches: 6. The authors ran a second PCR of about 7 to 11 cycles using a sample-barcoded 5' primer and a J-beta primer mix. TCRdb re-derived calls from the 5' RACE reads in MiXCR, one entry per CDR3 protein. The data contain some 1.6 million distinct CDR3 sequences, around 36% of them singletons. This clonotype was counted only a few times. Its antigen is unidentified. V usage is TRBV28 and J usage is TRBJ2-1, with 8 nucleotides matching TRBD1. This receptor was obtained from a young woman in good health. Sequencing was carried out using blood. CDR3 amino acids: CASSLGRGQVEQFF. The CDR3 DNA follows: TGTGCCAGCAGTTTAGGCAGGGGGCAAGTTGAGCAGTTCTTC.